Presented here are 9 T cell receptor beta chains from one specimen sequenced in a study of cytomegalovirus exposure and HLA in healthy donors. Both 60 Vbeta primers and 13 Jbeta primers went into the PCR. Some clones are missing from TCRdb's copy, which holds only in-frame ones; the method was immunoSEQ multiplex PCR. The sample carries roughly 200,000 clones, 9.5% recorded once. The sequenced material came from PBMCs. The source of these receptors is a woman in her twenties or thirties in good health and CMV-seropositive.

This chain uses TRBV30 with TRBJ1-2; no clear D gene. The germline gives CDR1 GTSNPN, CDR2 SVGIG (reference sequence). There are 15 residues in the CDR3. V lost 1 base and J lost 4, with 16 bases in between. The DNA for the CDR3 is TGTGCCTGGAGTGACATTGACTTTTTCCTCTATGGCTACACCTTC. Protein sequence: CAWSDIDFFLYGYTF. The full variable domain, with the rest looked up from reference TRBV30 and TRBJ1-2, is SQTIHQWPATLVQPVGSPLSLECTVEGTSNPNLYWYRQAAGRGLQLLFYSVGIGQISSEVPQNLSASRPQDRQFILSSKKLLLSDSGFYLCAWSDIDFFLYGYTFGSGTRLTVV.

A remark on this clone: The same CDR3 also results from other DNA sequences found in this sample. The gene calls are TRBV29-1 and TRBJ2-5, with TRBD2 matching over 7 bases. CDR1 and CDR2 (germline): SQVTM, ANQGSEA. This CDR3 comprises 13 residues. The J segment lost 5 bases and the V segment lost 3 bases, leaving 6 bases of the junction unmatched. For the CDR3, the DNA is TGCAGCGTTGAGGTGGGAGGGGCTGAGACCCAGTACTTC. This translates into CSVEVGGAETQYF.

This clone appeared a few times. The chain employs TRBV18 and TRBJ2-7, with TRBD2 identical over 8 bases. This CDR3 contains 12 residues. Germline CDR1 reads KGHSH; CDR2 reads LQKENI. V dropped 5 bases and J dropped 5; count of bases not matched to a gene: 2. The CDR3 DNA is TGTGCCAGCTCATCGACTAGCGACGAGCAGTACTTC. The encoded protein is CASSSTSDEQYF.

The chain uses TRBV27 and TRBJ1-1; TRBD1 might be the D (6 bases). Germline V lookup: CDR1 MNHEY, CDR2 SMNVEV (reference sequence). The CDR3 totals 14 residues. The V gene lost 4 bases and the J gene lost 0 bases, with 9 bases spanning the gap. The CDR3 sequence is CASSSHRVNTEAFF. CDR3 in DNA: TGTGCCAGCAGTTCTCACAGGGTGAACACTGAAGCTTTCTTT.

V gene TRBV5-1 combines with J gene TRBJ2-7, with a tentative D call TRBD1 (6 bases). The V and J ends lost 0 bases and 3 bases respectively, with 7 bases between them. The CDR3 spans 13 residues. CDR1 is SGHRS and CDR2 is YFSETQ in the germline V gene. CDR3 sequence: CASSLEQGYEQYF. The CDR3 DNA sequence: TGCGCCAGCAGCTTGGAACAGGGCTACGAGCAGTACTTC.

The CDR3 protein is CASSQVRGGEKLFF. CDR3 in DNA: TGTGCCAGCAGCCAAGTAAGAGGCGGCGAAAAACTGTTTTTT. The chain combines TRBV14 with TRBJ1-4; no definite D call. The V gene's germline CDR1 is SGHDN and CDR2 FVKESK. The CDR3 covers 14 residues. V lost 1 base to trimming and J lost 8 bases, with 11 bases between them.

This chain links TRBV15 with TRBJ2-7; D perhaps matches TRBD1 (5 bases). V was cut by 8 bases and J by 5 bases, with 7 bases left in between. There are 10 residues in the CDR3. CDR1 LNHNV and CDR2 YYDKDF come from the germline V gene (reference sequence). DNA of the CDR3: TGTGCCACCGGGGCCCACGAGCAGTACTTC. This translates into CATGAHEQYF.

There are a few counts of this clone. The chain carries TRBV7-2 and TRBJ1-3; TRBD1 agrees at 7 bases. The germline CDR1 and CDR2 sequences are SGHTA and FQGNSA. The CDR3 length is 15 residues. Trimming removed 7 bases from V and 1 base from J; junction bases left unmatched: 7. CDR3 nucleotide sequence: TGTGCCAGCAACCAGGGGGTAGGGTCTGGAAACACCATATATTTT. It is translated as CASNQGVGSGNTIYF.

This clone has just a few counts. The V gene is TRBV4-1, the J gene TRBJ2-7; 8 nucleotides line up with TRBD1. The germline gives CDR1 MGHRA, CDR2 YSYEKL. The CDR3 is made up of 15 amino acids. V lost 0 bases to trimming and J lost 4 bases; unmatched junction nucleotides: 5. CDR3 protein: CASSQDTGDRYEQYF. CDR3 sequence (DNA): TGCGCCAGCAGCCAAGATACAGGGGACAGGTACGAGCAGTACTTC.